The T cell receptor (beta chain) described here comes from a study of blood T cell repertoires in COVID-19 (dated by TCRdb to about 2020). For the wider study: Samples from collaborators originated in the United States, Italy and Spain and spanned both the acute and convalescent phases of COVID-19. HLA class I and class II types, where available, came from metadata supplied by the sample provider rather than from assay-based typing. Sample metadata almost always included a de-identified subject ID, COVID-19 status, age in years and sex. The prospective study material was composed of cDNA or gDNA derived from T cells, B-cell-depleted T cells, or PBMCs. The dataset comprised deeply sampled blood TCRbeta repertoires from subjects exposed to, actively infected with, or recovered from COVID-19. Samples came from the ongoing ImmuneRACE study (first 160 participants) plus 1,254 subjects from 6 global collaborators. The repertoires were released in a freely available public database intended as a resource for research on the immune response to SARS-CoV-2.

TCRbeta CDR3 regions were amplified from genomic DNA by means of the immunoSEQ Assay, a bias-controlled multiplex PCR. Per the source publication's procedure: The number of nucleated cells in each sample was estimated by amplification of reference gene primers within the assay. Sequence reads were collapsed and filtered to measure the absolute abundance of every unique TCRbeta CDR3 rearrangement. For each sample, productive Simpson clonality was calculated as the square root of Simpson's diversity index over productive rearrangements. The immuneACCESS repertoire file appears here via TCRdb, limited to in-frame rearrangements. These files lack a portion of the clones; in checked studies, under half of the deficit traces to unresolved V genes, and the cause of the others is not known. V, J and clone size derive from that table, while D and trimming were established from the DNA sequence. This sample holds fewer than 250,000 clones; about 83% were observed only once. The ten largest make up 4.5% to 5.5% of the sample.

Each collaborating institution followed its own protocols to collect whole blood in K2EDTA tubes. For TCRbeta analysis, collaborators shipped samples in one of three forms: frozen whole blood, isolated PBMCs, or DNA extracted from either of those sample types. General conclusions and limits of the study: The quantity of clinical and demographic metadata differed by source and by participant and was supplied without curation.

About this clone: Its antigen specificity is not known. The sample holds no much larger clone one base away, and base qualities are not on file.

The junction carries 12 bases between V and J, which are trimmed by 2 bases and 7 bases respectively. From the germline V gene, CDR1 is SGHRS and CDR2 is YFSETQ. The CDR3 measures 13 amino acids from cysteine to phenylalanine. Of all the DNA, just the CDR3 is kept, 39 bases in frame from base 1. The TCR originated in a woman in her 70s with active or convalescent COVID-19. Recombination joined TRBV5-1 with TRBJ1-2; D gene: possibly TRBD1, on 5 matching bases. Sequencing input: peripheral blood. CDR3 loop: CASSFSQGTGYTF. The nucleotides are TGCGCCAGCAGCTTCTCGCAGGGTACTGGCTACACCTTC.